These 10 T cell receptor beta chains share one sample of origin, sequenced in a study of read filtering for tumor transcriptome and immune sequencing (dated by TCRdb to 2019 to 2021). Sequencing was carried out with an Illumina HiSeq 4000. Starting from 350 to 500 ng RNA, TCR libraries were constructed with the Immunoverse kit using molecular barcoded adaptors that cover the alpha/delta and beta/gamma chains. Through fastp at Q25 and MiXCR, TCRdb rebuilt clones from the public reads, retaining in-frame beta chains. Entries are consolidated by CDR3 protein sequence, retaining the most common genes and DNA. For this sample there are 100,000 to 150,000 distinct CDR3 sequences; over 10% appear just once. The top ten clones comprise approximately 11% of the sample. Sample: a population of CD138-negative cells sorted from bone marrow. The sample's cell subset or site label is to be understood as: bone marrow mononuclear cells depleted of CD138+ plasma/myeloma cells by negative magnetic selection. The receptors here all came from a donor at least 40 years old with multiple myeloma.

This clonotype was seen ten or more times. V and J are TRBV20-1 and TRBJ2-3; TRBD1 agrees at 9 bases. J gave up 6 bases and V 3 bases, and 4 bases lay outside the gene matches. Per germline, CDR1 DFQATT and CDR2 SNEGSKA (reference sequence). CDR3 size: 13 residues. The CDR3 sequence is CSASGQGWDTQYF. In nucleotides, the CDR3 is TGCAGTGCTAGTGGACAGGGGTGGGATACGCAGTATTTT.

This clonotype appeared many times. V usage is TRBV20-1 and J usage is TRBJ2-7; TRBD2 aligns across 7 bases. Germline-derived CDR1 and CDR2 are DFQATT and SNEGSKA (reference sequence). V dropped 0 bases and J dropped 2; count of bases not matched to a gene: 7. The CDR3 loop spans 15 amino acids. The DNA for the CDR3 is TGCAGTGCTAGAGATGAAGCGGGGTACACCTACGAGCAGTACTTC. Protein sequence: CSARDEAGYTYEQYF.

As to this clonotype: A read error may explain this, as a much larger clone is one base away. In DNA, the CDR3 is TGTGCCAGCGGCTGGCGGGAATCACAAGAGACCCAGTACTTC. Residues: CASGWRESQETQYF. The chain recombines TRBV7-9 with TRBJ2-5, with D tentatively TRBD2 (6 bases). CDR3 size: 14 residues. Germline values: CDR1 SEHNR, CDR2 FQNEAQ (reference sequence). V lost 8 bases to trimming and J lost 2 bases, with 15 bases between them.

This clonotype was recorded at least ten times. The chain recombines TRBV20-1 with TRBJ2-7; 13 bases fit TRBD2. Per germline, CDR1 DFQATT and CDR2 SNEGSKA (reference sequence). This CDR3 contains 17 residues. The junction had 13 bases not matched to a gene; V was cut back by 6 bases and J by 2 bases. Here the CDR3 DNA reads TGCAGTGCGCCGACGCCGGGACTAGCGGGGAGAACCTACGAGCAGTACTTC. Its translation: CSAPTPGLAGRTYEQYF.

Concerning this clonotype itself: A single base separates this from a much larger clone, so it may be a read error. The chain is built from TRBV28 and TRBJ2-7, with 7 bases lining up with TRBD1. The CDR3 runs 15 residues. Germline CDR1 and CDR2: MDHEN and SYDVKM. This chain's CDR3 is CASSSWDSSSYERYF. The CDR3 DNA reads TGTGCCAGCAGTTCCTGGGACAGCAGCTCCTACGAGCGGTACTTC.

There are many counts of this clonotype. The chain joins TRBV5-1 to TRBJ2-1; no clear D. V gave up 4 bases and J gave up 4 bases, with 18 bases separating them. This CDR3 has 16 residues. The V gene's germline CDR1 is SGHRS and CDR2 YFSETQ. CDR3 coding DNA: TGCGCCAGCAGCCCTTCAATCGGCCAAGGGTACAATGAGCAGTTCTTC. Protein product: CASSPSIGQGYNEQFF.

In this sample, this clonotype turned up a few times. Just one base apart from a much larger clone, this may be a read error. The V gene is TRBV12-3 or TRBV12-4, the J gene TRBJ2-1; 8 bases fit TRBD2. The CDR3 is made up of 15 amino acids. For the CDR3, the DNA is TGTGCCAGCAGCTTAAGGGGGACTAGACCGGATGAGCAGCTCTTC. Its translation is CASSLRGTRPDEQLF.

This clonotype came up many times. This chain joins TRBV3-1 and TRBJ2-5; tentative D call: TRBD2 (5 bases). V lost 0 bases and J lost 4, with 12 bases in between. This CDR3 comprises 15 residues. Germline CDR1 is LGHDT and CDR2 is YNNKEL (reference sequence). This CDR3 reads CASSQDSGWRETQYF. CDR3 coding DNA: TGTGCCAGCAGCCAAGATTCGGGATGGCGAGAGACCCAGTACTTC.

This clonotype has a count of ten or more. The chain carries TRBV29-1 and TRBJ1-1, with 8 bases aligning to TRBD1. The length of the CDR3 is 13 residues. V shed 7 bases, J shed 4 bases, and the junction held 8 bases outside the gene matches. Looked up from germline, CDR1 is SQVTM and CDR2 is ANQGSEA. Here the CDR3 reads CSANQGAATEAFF. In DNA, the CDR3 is TGCAGCGCGAACCAGGGGGCCGCCACTGAAGCTTTCTTT.

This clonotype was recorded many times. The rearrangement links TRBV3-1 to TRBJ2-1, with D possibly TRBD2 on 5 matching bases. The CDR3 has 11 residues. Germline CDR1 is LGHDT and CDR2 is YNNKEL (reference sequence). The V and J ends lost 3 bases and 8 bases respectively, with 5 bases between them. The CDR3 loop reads CASSQGDEQFF. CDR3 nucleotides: TGTGCCAGCAGCCAGGGAGATGAGCAGTTCTTC.